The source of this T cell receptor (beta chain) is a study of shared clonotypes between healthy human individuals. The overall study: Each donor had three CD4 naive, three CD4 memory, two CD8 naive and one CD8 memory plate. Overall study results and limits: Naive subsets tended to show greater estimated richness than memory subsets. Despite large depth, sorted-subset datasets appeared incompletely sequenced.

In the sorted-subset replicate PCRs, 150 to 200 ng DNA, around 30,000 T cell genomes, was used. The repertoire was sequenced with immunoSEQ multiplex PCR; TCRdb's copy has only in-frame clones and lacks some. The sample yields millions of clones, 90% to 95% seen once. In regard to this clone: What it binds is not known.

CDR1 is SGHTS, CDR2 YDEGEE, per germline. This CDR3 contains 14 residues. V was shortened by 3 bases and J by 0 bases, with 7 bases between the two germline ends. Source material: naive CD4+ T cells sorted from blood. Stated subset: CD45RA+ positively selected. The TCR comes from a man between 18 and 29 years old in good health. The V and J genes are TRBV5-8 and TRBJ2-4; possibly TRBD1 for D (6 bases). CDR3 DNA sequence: TGTGCCAGCAGCTCCAGGGGAGCCAAAAACATTCAGTACTTC. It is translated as CASSSRGAKNIQYF.